The 5 T cell receptor beta chains below come from one sample, sequenced in a study of sequential checkpoint blockade in melanoma. Treatment noted: randomized to nivolumab then ipilimumab (arm A) or the reverse (arm B). Measured with immunoSEQ multiplex PCR; TCRdb has only the in-frame clones, and not every one. The table records around 6,000 clones, roughly a fifth of them present only once. Material: tumor tissue (inferred from file names), obtained from a patient given nivolumab and ipilimumab in sequence. These receptors were taken from a human donor with melanoma.

This clone rates as large. J is TRBJ2-5 and V is TRBV30; 13 bases agree with TRBD2. The CDR3 spans 17 residues. J lost 5 bases, V lost 0 bases, and 9 bases had no gene match. CDR1 and CDR2 from the germline V gene are GTSNPN and SVGIG (reference sequence). CDR3 residues: CAWSVGLAGARSETQYF. CDR3 in DNA: TGTGCCTGGAGTGTAGGACTAGCGGGGGCCAGGTCGGAGACCCAGTACTTC.

This clone appeared a few times. The chain combines TRBV19 with TRBJ2-5; 9 bases agree with TRBD2. This CDR3 contains 15 residues. Germline CDR1 and CDR2: LNHDA and SQIVND (reference sequence). J lost 1 base, V lost 2 bases, and 2 bases had no gene match. Here the CDR3 reads CASSIPAGGQETQYF. CDR3 nucleotides: TGTGCCAGTAGTATACCAGCGGGGGGCCAAGAGACCCAGTACTTC.

This clone is medium-sized within its sample. The chain uses TRBV6-8 and TRBJ2-1; D call uncertain. Germline V gives CDR1 MNHGY, CDR2 SAAAGT. The CDR3 is made up of 14 amino acids. The V gene lost 6 bases and the J gene lost 2 bases, with 11 bases spanning the gap. CDR3 DNA sequence: TGTGCCAGCAGCCCTCAGGCAGCCTACAATGAGCAGTTCTTC. Amino acids: CASSPQAAYNEQFF.

The rearrangement links TRBV27 to TRBJ2-1; 8 bases match TRBD2. The CDR3 covers 15 residues. From germline, CDR1 is MNHEY and CDR2 SMNVEV (reference sequence). Losses at the gene ends were 5 bases for V and 5 bases for J; bases not matched to a gene: 8. CDR3 sequence reads: CASSLLSGEHNEQFF. Written as DNA, the CDR3 is TGTGCCAGCAGTCTACTTAGCGGGGAGCACAATGAGCAGTTCTTC.

The J gene is TRBJ1-1, the V gene TRBV5-1; D ambiguous. The germline V and J ends were trimmed by 2 bases and 3 bases, with 11 bases remaining between them. Germline CDR1 reads SGHRS; CDR2 reads YFSETQ. CDR3 size: 14 residues. This CDR3 reads CASSFEGSDTEAFF. For the CDR3, the DNA is TGCGCCAGCAGCTTTGAGGGATCAGACACTGAAGCTTTCTTT.